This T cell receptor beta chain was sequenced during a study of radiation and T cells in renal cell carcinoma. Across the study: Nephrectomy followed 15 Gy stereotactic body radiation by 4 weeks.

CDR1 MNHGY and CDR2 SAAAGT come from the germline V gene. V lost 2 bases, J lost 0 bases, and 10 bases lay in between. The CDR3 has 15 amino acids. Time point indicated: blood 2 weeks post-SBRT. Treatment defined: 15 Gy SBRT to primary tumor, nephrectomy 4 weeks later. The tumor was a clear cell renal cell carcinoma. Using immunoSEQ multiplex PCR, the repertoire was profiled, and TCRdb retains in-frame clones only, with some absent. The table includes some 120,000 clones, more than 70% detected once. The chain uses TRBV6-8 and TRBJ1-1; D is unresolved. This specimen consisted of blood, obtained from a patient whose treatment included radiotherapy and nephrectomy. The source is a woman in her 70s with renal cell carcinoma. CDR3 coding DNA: TGTGCCAGCAGTTACCTGGTCGATATGAACACTGAAGCTTTCTTT. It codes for CASSYLVDMNTEAFF.